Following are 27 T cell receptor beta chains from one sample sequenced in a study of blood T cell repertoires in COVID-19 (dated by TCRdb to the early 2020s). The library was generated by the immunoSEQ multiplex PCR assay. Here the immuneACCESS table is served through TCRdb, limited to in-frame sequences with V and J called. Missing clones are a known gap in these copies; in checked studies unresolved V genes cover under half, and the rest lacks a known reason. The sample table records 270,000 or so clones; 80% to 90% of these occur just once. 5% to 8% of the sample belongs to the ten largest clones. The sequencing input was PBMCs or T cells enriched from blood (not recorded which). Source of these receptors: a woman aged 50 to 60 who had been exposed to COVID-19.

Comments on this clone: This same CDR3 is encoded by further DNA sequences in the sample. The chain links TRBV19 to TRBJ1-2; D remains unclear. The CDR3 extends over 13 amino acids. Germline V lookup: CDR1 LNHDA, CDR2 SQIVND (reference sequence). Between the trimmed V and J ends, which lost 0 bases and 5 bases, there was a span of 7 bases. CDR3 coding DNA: TGTGCCAGTAGTATAGACCGGGGTTATGGCTACACCTTC. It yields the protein CASSIDRGYGYTF.

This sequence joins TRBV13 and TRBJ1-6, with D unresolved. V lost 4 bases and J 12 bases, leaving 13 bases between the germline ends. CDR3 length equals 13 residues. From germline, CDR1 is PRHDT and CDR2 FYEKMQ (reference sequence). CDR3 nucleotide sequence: TGTGCCAGCAGCTCCGATATCGGGGTACCCCTCCACTTT. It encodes CASSSDIGVPLHF.

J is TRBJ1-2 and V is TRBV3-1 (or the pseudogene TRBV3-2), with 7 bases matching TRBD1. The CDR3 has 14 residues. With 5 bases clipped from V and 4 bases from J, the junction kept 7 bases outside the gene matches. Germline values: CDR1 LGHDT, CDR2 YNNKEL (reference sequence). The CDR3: CASSFQGQPYGYTF. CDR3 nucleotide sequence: TGTGCCAGCAGCTTTCAGGGACAGCCCTATGGCTACACCTTC.

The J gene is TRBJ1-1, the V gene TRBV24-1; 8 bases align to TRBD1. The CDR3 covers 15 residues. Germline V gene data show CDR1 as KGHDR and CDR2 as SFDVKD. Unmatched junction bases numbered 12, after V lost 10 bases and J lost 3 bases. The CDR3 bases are TGTGCCACGCGAGGGACAGGTCCCCTCGACACTGAAGCTTTCTTT. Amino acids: CATRGTGPLDTEAFF.

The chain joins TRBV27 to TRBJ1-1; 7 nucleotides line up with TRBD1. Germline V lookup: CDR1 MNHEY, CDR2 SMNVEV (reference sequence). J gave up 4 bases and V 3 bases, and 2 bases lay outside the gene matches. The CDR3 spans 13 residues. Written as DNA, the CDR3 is TGTGCCAGCAGTTTCCGACAGGGCACTGAAGCTTTCTTT. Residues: CASSFRQGTEAFF.

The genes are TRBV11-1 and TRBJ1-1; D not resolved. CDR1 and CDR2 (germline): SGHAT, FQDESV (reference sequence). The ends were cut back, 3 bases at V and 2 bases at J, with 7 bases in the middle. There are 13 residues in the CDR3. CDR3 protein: CASSFRGNTEAFF. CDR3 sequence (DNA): TGTGCCAGCAGCTTCCGGGGAAACACTGAAGCTTTCTTT.

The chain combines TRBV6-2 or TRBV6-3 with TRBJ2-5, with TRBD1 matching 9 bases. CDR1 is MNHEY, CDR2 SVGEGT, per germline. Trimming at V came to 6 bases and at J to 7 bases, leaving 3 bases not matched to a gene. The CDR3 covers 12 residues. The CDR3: CASSIQGATQYF. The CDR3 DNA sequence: TGTGCCAGCAGCATACAGGGGGCGACCCAGTACTTC.

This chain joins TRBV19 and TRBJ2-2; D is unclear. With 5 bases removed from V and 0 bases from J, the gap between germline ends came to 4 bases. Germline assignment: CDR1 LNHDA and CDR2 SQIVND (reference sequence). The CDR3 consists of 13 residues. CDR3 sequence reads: CASSQSNTGELFF. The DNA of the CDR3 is TGTGCCAGTAGTCAGTCGAACACCGGGGAGCTGTTTTTT.

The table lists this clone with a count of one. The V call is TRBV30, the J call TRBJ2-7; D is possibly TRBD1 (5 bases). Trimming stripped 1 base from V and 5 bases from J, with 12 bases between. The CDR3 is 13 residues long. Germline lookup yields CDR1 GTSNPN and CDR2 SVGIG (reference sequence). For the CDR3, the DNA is TGTGCCTGGAGTGATACCCAGGGCAACGAGCAGTACTTC. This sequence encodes CAWSDTQGNEQYF.

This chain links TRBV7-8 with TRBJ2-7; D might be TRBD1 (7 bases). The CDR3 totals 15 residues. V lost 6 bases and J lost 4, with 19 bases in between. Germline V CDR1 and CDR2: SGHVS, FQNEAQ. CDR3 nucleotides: TGTGCCAGCAGTGTACCAGGGGGGCGCCAATACGAGCAGTACTTC. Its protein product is CASSVPGGRQYEQYF.

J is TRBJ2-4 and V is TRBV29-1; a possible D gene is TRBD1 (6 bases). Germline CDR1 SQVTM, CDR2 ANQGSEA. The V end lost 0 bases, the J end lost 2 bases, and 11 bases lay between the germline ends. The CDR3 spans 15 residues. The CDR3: CSVEDRRDTKNIQYF. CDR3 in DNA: TGCAGCGTTGAAGATCGACGGGACACCAAAAACATTCAGTACTTC. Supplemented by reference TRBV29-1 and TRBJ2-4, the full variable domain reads SAVISQKPSRDICQRGTSLTIQCQVDSQVTMMFWYRQQPGQSLTLIATANQGSEATYESGFVIDKFPISRPNLTFSTLTVSNMSPEDSSIYLCSVEDRRDTKNIQYFGAGTRLSVL.

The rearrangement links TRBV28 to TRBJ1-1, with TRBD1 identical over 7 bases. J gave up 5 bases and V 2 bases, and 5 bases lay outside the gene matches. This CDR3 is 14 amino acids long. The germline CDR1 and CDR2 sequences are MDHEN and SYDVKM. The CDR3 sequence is CASSLRVQGTEAFF. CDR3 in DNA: TGTGCCAGCAGTTTACGGGTACAGGGGACTGAAGCTTTCTTT.

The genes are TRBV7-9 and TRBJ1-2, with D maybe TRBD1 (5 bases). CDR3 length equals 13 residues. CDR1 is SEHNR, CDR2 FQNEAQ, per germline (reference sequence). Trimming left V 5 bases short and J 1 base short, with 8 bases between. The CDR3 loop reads CASSRGINYGYTF. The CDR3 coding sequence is TGTGCCAGCAGCCGGGGGATTAACTATGGCTACACCTTC.

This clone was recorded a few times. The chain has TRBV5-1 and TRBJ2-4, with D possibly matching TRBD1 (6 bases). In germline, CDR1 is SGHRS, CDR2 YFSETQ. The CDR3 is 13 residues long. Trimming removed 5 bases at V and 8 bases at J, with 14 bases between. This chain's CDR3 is CASSDRYSDIQYF. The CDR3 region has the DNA TGCGCCAGCAGTGACAGGTACTCGGACATTCAGTACTTC.

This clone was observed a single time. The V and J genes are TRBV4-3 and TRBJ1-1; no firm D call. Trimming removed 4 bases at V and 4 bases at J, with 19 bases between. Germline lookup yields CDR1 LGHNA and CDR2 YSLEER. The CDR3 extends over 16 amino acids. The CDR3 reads CASSRGFGDWATEAFF. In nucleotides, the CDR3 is TGCGCCAGCAGCCGCGGGTTTGGGGATTGGGCCACTGAAGCTTTCTTT.

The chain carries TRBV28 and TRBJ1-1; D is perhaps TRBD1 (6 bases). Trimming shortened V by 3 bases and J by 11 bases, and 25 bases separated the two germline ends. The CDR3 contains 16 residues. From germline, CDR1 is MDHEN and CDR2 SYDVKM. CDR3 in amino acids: CASSFPPPGAATKAFF. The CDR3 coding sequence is TGTGCCAGCAGTTTCCCGCCCCCAGGGGCCGCTACGAAGGCTTTCTTT.

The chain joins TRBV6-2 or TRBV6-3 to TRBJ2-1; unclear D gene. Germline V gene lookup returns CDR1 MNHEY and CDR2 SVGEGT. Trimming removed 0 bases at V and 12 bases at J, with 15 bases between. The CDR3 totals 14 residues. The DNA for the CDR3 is TGTGCCAGCAGTTACTCTCCAGGTGGAATCGGGCAGTTCTTC. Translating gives CASSYSPGGIGQFF.

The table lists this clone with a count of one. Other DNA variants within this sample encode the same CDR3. CDR3 sequence reads: CASSIGTDYGYTF. Here the CDR3 DNA reads TGTGCCAGTAGTATCGGGACAGACTATGGCTACACCTTC. The chain has TRBV19 and TRBJ1-2; 7 positions match TRBD1. CDR1 is LNHDA, CDR2 SQIVND, per germline (reference sequence). This CDR3 has 13 amino acids. V lost 3 bases to trimming and J lost 3 bases; unmatched junction nucleotides: 1.

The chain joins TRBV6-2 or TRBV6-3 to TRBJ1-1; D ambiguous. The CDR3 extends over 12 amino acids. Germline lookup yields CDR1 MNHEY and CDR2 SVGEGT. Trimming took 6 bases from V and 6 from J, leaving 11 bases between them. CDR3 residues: CASSRGPAEAFF. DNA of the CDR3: TGTGCCAGCAGCCGCGGCCCTGCTGAAGCTTTCTTT.

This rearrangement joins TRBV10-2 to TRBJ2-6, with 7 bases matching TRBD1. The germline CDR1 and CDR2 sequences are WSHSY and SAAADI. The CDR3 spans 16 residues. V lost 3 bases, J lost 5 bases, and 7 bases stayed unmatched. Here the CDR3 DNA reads TGCGCCAGCAGTGATGACAGGGATTTTCGGGCCAACGTCCTGACTTTC. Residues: CASSDDRDFRANVLTF.

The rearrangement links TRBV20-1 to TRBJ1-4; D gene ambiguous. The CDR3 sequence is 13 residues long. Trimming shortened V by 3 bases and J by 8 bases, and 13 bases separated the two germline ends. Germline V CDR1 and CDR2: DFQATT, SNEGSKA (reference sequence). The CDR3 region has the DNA TGCAGTGCTAGTGGCAGGTTCAGCGAAAAACTGTTTTTT. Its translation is CSASGRFSEKLFF.

CDR3 nucleotide sequence: TGTGCCAGCAGTGAAGTACCTGCTCGGACAGGGGGCAGTGAAGCTTTCTTT. Protein: CASSEVPARTGGSEAFF. This sequence joins TRBV2 and TRBJ1-1; TRBD1 aligns across 11 bases. J was trimmed by 7 bases and V by 1 base; bases with no gene match: 11. The germline V gene has CDR1 SNHLY and CDR2 FYNNEI. CDR3 size: 17 residues.

The CDR3 nucleotides are TGTGCCAGCAGCGTAACGACAGGGTTTAACTATGGCTACACCTTC. Protein product: CASSVTTGFNYGYTF. The chain uses TRBV9 and TRBJ1-2, with TRBD1 matching 7 bases. Germline lookup yields CDR1 SGDLS and CDR2 YYNGEE. The CDR3 sequence is 15 residues long. V dropped 1 base and J dropped 1; count of bases not matched to a gene: 4.

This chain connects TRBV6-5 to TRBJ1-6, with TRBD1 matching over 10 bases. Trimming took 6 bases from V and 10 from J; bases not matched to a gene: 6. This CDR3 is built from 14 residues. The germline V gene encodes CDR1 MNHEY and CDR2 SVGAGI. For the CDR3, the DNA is TGTGCCAGCAGCCTAGACAGGGGGCGATCACCCCTCCACTTT. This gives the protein CASSLDRGRSPLHF.

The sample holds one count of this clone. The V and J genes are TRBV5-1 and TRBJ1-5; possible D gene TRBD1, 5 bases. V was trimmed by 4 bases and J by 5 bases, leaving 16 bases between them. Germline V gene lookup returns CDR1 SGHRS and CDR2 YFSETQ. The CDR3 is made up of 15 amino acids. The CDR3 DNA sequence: TGCGCCAGCAGCATCACCGGGGGAAAAGATCAGCCCCAGCATTTT. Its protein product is CASSITGGKDQPQHF.

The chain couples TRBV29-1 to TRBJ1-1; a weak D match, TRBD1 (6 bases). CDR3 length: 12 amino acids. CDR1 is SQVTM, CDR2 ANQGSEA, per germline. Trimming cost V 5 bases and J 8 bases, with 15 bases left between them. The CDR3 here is CSVPGQGPEAFF. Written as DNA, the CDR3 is TGCAGCGTTCCGGGACAAGGACCCGAAGCTTTCTTT.

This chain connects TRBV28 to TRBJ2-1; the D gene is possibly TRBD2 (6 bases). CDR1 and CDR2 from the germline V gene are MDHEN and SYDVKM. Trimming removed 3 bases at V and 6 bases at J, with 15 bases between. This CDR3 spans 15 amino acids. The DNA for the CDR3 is TGTGCCAGCAGTTTTCCGGGACTTAGCCCCAATGAGCAGTTCTTC. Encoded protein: CASSFPGLSPNEQFF. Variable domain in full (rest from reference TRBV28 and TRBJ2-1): DVKVTQSSRYLVKRTGEKVFLECVQDMDHENMFWYRQDPGLGLRLIYFSYDVKMKEKGDIPEGYSVSREKKERFSLILESASTNQTSMYLCASSFPGLSPNEQFFGPGTRLTVL.